Listed below are T cell receptor beta chains from one sample, sequenced in a study of vaccination and CD4 T cells after COVID-19. For these TCRs, the target antigens are not known. TCRdb reprocessed the PCR reads via MiXCR and lists one record per CDR3 protein. The sample yields just under 20,000 distinct CDR3 sequences, about 40% seen once. The sample consisted of CD4+ T cells from blood, cultured in vitro, taken before SARS-CoV-2 vaccination. The receptors derive from a human donor who received a COVID-19 vaccine. Each CDR3 is given with its conserved first and last residue. A D gene is named only where the DNA matches it firmly. Part of the rows lack a size; the others show once, few, many or a class for expanded clones.

V	D	length	J	size	DNA	CDR3
TRBV7-8	.	15	TRBJ1-2	.	TGTGCCAGCAGCTTGGGTTCGCAGTTTAACTATGGCTACACCTTC	CASSLGSQFNYGYTF
TRBV12-3/TRBV12-4	.	15	TRBJ2-3	once	TGTGCCAGCAGTTTTTATCCGGGTAGCACAGATACGCAGTATTTT	CASSFYPGSTDTQYF
TRBV4-2	.	14	TRBJ2-3	.	TGTGCCAGCAGCCTTTCGGGGAGCACAGATACGCAGTATTTT	CASSLSGSTDTQYF
TRBV2	.	13	TRBJ1-1	few	TGTGCCAGCAGTGGTGACAGGAACACTGAAGCTTTCTTT	CASSGDRNTEAFF
TRBV5-4	.	15	TRBJ1-1	.	TGTGCCAGCAGCCTGGGGGCAGGGGAGAACACTGAAGCTTTCTTT	CASSLGAGENTEAFF
TRBV20-1	.	11	TRBJ1-1	.	TGCAGTGCTAGAGGTTCAGGGTGGGCTTTCTTT	CSARGSGWAFF
TRBV6-5	TRBD1	15	TRBJ2-7	.	TGTGCCAGCAGTTACTCAGACAGGGGGGACTACGAGCAGTACTTC	CASSYSDRGDYEQYF
TRBV5-1	.	14	TRBJ1-3	.	TGCGCCAGCAGCTTGGGACAAACTGGAAACACCATATATTTT	CASSLGQTGNTIYF
TRBV19	TRBD1	14	TRBJ2-5	few	TGTGCCAGTAGTATCGACAGGGGAACAGAGACCCAGTACTTC	CASSIDRGTETQYF
TRBV20-1	TRBD2	14	TRBJ2-3	.	TGCAGTGCGGCCCCTCGCGGGGGGACAAATACGCAGTATTTT	CSAAPRGGTNTQYF
TRBV27	TRBD1	14	TRBJ1-2	few	TGTGCCAGCAGGCCCCAGGGGGAAATATATGGCTACACCTTC	CASRPQGEIYGYTF
TRBV30	.	15	TRBJ1-5	once	TGTGCCTGGAGTGTACTTGGGGGTGGCAATCGGCCCCAGCATTTT	CAWSVLGGGNRPQHF
TRBV19	.	15	TRBJ1-1	.	TGTGCCAGTAGTATAGAATTTTGGGGGCGAACTGAAGCTTTCTTT	CASSIEFWGRTEAFF
TRBV10-1	TRBD2	15	TRBJ2-3	.	TGCGCCAGCAGTGGGACTAGCGGGGCTATGGATACGCAGTATTTT	CASSGTSGAMDTQYF
TRBV19	TRBD1	13	TRBJ2-3	.	TGTGCCAGTAGTACGAACAGGGGAGAGACGCAGTATTTT	CASSTNRGETQYF
TRBV24-1	.	12	TRBJ2-3	few	TGTGCCACCAGTGACCATACAGATACGCAGTATTTT	CATSDHTDTQYF
TRBV6-4	.	15	TRBJ1-5	few	TGTGCCAGCAGTGTCGGAGGGATTTACAATCAGCCCCAGCATTTT	CASSVGGIYNQPQHF
TRBV2	.	15	TRBJ1-1	.	TGTGCCAGCAGTGGGTGGGGCACGGAAAATCGTGAAGCTTTCTTT	CASSGWGTENREAFF
TRBV5-1	TRBD1	12	TRBJ1-2	.	TGCGCCAGCAGCACCGGGACAGGCGGCTACACCTTC	CASSTGTGGYTF
TRBV6-2/TRBV6-3	.	16	TRBJ2-1	.	TGTGCCAGCAGTCTTTTGGCAGGGACGTCCTACAATGAGCAGTTCTTC	CASSLLAGTSYNEQFF
TRBV30	.	11	TRBJ2-3	.	TGTGCCTGGAGTGTACGTGATACGCAGTATTTT	CAWSVRDTQYF
TRBV20-1	.	15	TRBJ1-6	few	TGCAGTGCTAGAGACATGACAGCCTTAGGATCACCCCTCCACTTT	CSARDMTALGSPLHF
TRBV2	TRBD1	16	TRBJ2-2	few	TGTGCCAGCAGTGACCCGACAGGGACGAACACCGGGGAGCTGTTTTTT	CASSDPTGTNTGELFF
TRBV20-1	.	14	TRBJ2-7	.	TGCAGTGCGCTGGGACTTTCCCTTCGGAACGAGCAGTACTTC	CSALGLSLRNEQYF
TRBV5-5	TRBD1	16	TRBJ2-5	.	TGTGCCAGCAGCTCCCACCTGGACAGGGGAGGCGAGACCCAGTACTTC	CASSSHLDRGGETQYF
TRBV20-1	TRBD1	15	TRBJ2-3	.	TGCAGTGCCCTAACCGGGACAGGGCATTGGGATACGCAGTATTTT	CSALTGTGHWDTQYF
TRBV12-3/TRBV12-4	.	10	TRBJ2-7	.	TGTGCCAGCAGTCGAACCGAGCAGTACTTC	CASSRTEQYF
TRBV24-1	.	12	TRBJ2-5	.	TGTGCCACCAGTGATCGTCCGGAGACCCAGTACTTC	CATSDRPETQYF
TRBV19	.	17	TRBJ1-2	.	TGTGCCAGTAGTATAGATCGGAACCCGGGACTGGACTATGGCTACACCTTC	CASSIDRNPGLDYGYTF
TRBV5-1	.	16	TRBJ1-2	.	TGCGCCAGCAGCTTGGAGGCCGGGGCCCTAAACTATGGCTACACCTTC	CASSLEAGALNYGYTF
TRBV12-3/TRBV12-4	.	14	TRBJ1-1	few	TGTGCCAGCAGTTTGGGGCAGGAGGGCACTGAAGCTTTCTTT	CASSLGQEGTEAFF
TRBV6-1	TRBD1	13	TRBJ1-1	few	TGTGCCAGCAACCCGACAGGGGGCACTGAAGCTTTCTTT	CASNPTGGTEAFF
TRBV7-2	TRBD2	13	TRBJ2-7	.	TGTGCCAGCAGCTCTGGACTAGCAAACGAGCAGTACTTC	CASSSGLANEQYF
TRBV12-3/TRBV12-4	TRBD2	16	TRBJ2-3	.	TGTGCCAGCAGTCCTAGCGGGGGAACTAGCACAGATACGCAGTATTTT	CASSPSGGTSTDTQYF
TRBV20-1	TRBD2	15	TRBJ2-1	.	TGCAGTGCTAGAAGAGCGGGGGAGCTATACAATGAGCAGTTCTTC	CSARRAGELYNEQFF
TRBV6-4	TRBD1	14	TRBJ2-3	.	TGTGCCAGCAGTGAAATACCAGGGGGACATACGCAGTATTTT	CASSEIPGGHTQYF
TRBV19	.	15	TRBJ2-3	.	TGTGCCAGTAGTATGTGGACACCGAGCACAGATACGCAGTATTTT	CASSMWTPSTDTQYF
TRBV6-1	TRBD1	16	TRBJ1-1	.	TGTGCCAGCAGCCGGAGCCCGGGACAGTTGAACACTGAAGCTTTCTTT	CASSRSPGQLNTEAFF
TRBV4-1	TRBD2	16	TRBJ2-4	.	TGCGCCAGCAGCCAAGGCGGGGGAAGGGCCAAAAACATTCAGTACTTC	CASSQGGGRAKNIQYF
TRBV6-5	TRBD1	14	TRBJ2-3	.	TGTGCCAGCAGTTCTCAGGGGGCAACAGATACGCAGTATTTT	CASSSQGATDTQYF
TRBV11-3	TRBD2	17	TRBJ2-3	.	TGTGCCAGCAGCTTTGGGACTAGCGGGGGAAGCACAGATACGCAGTATTTT	CASSFGTSGGSTDTQYF
TRBV12-3/TRBV12-4	.	15	TRBJ2-2	.	TGTGCCAGCAGGGAGGGACATTTCGGCACCGGGGAGCTGTTTTTT	CASREGHFGTGELFF
TRBV19	.	15	TRBJ1-3	once	TGTGCCAGTAGCCCTTCCGGGGGGCTGGGAAACACCATATATTTT	CASSPSGGLGNTIYF
TRBV6-5	.	15	TRBJ1-1	few	TGTGCCAGCAGTTACTCTTGGGGTTCGAACACTGAAGCTTTCTTT	CASSYSWGSNTEAFF
TRBV6-5	TRBD1	15	TRBJ1-6	few	TGTGCCAGCAGTTACTCTGCAGGGGGTAATTCACCCCTCCACTTT	CASSYSAGGNSPLHF
TRBV6-1	.	14	TRBJ1-5	few	TGTGCCAGCAGTGATTCTGCGTCTTATCAGCCCCAGCATTTT	CASSDSASYQPQHF
TRBV19	.	15	TRBJ1-5	.	TGTGCCAGTACTTCAAACTGGCCCAACAATCAGCCCCAGCATTTT	CASTSNWPNNQPQHF
TRBV5-1	TRBD2	20	TRBJ2-2	.	TGCGCCAGCAGCTTGCGTGGGACTAGCGGGGGGGCCTCGGGCACCGGGGAGCTGTTTTTT	CASSLRGTSGGASGTGELFF
TRBV11-3	.	11	TRBJ1-1	few	TGTGCCAGCAGCCCCGGGGGGGAAGCTTTCTTT	CASSPGGEAFF
TRBV2	.	13	TRBJ1-1	.	TGTGCCAGCCAGCGTGATTCGGGGACTGAAGCTTTCTTT	CASQRDSGTEAFF
TRBV5-1	.	14	TRBJ1-2	.	TGCGCCAGCAGCCGCGATCCGGCCAGGGACGGCTACACCTTC	CASSRDPARDGYTF